Listed below are T cell receptor beta chains from one sample, sequenced in a study of blood T cell repertoires in COVID-19. The method was immunoSEQ multiplex PCR; TCRdb's version includes in-frame clones alone and lacks a portion of them. The profile covers around 300,000 clones, with approximately 92% appearing a single time and 2% to 3% taken by the ten largest. Material: PBMCs or T cells enriched from blood (not recorded which). The receptors were gathered from a woman aged 18-29 years who had recovered from COVID-19. CDR3s include the opening cysteine and the closing phenylalanine or tryptophan. The order of the fields is D gene, clone size, J gene, V gene, CDR3 protein, CDR3 DNA. The D gene is left open where the match is weak. Only part of the rows carry a size: once, few, many, or a class if the clone is expanded.

>NA|NA|TRBJ2-3|TRBV6-4
CASSDLRTSSTDTQYF
TGTGCCAGCAGTGATCTGAGGACAAGTAGCACAGATACGCAGTATTTT
>TRBD1|NA|TRBJ1-4|TRBV19
CASSTSRQGEGKLFF
TGTGCCAGTAGTACCAGCAGACAGGGTGAAGGAAAACTGTTTTTT
>NA|NA|TRBJ2-2|TRBV9
CASSPPRGGNTGELFF
TGTGCCAGCAGCCCGCCCCGGGGTGGCAACACCGGGGAGCTGTTTTTT
>NA|NA|TRBJ2-7|TRBV9
CASSVDEGGYEQYF
TGTGCCAGCAGCGTAGACGAAGGGGGCTACGAGCAGTACTTC
>NA|NA|TRBJ2-2|TRBV27
CASSSTGTGELFF
TGTGCCAGCAGTTCAACAGGGACCGGGGAGCTGTTTTTT
>TRBD1|NA|TRBJ2-7|TRBV5-4
CASSLGRGQREQYF
TGTGCCAGCAGCTTGGGTAGGGGGCAGCGCGAGCAGTACTTC
>TRBD1|NA|TRBJ1-4|TRBV6-5
CASILTGGLLGKLFF
TGTGCCAGCATTTTGACAGGGGGCCTTTTGGGAAAACTGTTTTTT
>NA|NA|TRBJ1-3|TRBV19
CASSPGAGNTIYF
TGTGCCAGTAGTCCAGGGGCAGGAAACACCATATATTTT
>NA|NA|TRBJ1-4|TRBV25-1
CASSVETLSFDAKLFF
TGTGCCAGCAGTGTAGAAACCCTGTCGTTTGATGCAAAACTGTTTTTT
>TRBD1|NA|TRBJ1-2|TRBV12-3/TRBV12-4
CASSLGQGDGYTF
TGTGCCAGCAGTTTAGGACAGGGCGATGGCTACACCTTC
>TRBD2|few|TRBJ2-3|TRBV6-4
CATGTSGTDTQYF
TGTGCCACCGGGACTAGCGGCACAGATACGCAGTATTTT
>TRBD1|NA|TRBJ2-5|TRBV5-1
CASSRGQGIQETQYF
TGCGCCAGCAGCAGGGGACAGGGGATTCAAGAGACCCAGTACTTC
>NA|NA|TRBJ2-7|TRBV18
CASSPLGGNEQYF
TGTGCCAGCTCACCACTGGGGGGAAACGAGCAGTACTTC
>NA|NA|TRBJ2-2|TRBV10-1
CASSDNNKGELFF
TGCGCCAGCAGTGACAATAACAAAGGGGAGCTGTTTTTT
>NA|NA|TRBJ1-2|TRBV5-1
CASSLIPGAGYGYTF
TGCGCCAGCAGCTTAATTCCCGGAGCCGGCTATGGCTACACCTTC
>TRBD1|NA|TRBJ1-5|TRBV6-5
CASSAGTGSNQPQHF
TGTGCCAGCAGCGCCGGGACAGGGAGCAATCAGCCCCAGCATTTT
>TRBD1|once|TRBJ1-2|TRBV6-5
CASSYSTGQGSGYTF
TGTGCCAGCAGTTACTCGACGGGACAGGGAAGCGGCTACACCTTC
>NA|many|TRBJ1-5|TRBV6-1
CASSEALTGIQPQHF
TGTGCCAGCAGTGAAGCTCTCACAGGGATTCAGCCCCAGCATTTT
>TRBD1|NA|TRBJ2-5|TRBV6-5
CASRGQGYQETQYF
TGTGCCAGCCGCGGACAGGGCTACCAAGAGACCCAGTACTTC
>NA|NA|TRBJ2-1|TRBV7-9
CASSPETGTIREQFF
TGTGCCAGCAGCCCCGAGACAGGTACAATAAGGGAGCAGTTCTTC
>NA|NA|TRBJ2-4|TRBV12-3/TRBV12-4
CASSFMPPDIQYF
TGTGCCAGCAGTTTCATGCCTCCAGACATTCAGTACTTC
>TRBD1|NA|TRBJ1-1|TRBV5-1
CASSPGQEVGEAEAFF
TGCGCCAGCAGCCCCGGACAGGAGGTCGGTGAAGCTGAAGCTTTCTTT